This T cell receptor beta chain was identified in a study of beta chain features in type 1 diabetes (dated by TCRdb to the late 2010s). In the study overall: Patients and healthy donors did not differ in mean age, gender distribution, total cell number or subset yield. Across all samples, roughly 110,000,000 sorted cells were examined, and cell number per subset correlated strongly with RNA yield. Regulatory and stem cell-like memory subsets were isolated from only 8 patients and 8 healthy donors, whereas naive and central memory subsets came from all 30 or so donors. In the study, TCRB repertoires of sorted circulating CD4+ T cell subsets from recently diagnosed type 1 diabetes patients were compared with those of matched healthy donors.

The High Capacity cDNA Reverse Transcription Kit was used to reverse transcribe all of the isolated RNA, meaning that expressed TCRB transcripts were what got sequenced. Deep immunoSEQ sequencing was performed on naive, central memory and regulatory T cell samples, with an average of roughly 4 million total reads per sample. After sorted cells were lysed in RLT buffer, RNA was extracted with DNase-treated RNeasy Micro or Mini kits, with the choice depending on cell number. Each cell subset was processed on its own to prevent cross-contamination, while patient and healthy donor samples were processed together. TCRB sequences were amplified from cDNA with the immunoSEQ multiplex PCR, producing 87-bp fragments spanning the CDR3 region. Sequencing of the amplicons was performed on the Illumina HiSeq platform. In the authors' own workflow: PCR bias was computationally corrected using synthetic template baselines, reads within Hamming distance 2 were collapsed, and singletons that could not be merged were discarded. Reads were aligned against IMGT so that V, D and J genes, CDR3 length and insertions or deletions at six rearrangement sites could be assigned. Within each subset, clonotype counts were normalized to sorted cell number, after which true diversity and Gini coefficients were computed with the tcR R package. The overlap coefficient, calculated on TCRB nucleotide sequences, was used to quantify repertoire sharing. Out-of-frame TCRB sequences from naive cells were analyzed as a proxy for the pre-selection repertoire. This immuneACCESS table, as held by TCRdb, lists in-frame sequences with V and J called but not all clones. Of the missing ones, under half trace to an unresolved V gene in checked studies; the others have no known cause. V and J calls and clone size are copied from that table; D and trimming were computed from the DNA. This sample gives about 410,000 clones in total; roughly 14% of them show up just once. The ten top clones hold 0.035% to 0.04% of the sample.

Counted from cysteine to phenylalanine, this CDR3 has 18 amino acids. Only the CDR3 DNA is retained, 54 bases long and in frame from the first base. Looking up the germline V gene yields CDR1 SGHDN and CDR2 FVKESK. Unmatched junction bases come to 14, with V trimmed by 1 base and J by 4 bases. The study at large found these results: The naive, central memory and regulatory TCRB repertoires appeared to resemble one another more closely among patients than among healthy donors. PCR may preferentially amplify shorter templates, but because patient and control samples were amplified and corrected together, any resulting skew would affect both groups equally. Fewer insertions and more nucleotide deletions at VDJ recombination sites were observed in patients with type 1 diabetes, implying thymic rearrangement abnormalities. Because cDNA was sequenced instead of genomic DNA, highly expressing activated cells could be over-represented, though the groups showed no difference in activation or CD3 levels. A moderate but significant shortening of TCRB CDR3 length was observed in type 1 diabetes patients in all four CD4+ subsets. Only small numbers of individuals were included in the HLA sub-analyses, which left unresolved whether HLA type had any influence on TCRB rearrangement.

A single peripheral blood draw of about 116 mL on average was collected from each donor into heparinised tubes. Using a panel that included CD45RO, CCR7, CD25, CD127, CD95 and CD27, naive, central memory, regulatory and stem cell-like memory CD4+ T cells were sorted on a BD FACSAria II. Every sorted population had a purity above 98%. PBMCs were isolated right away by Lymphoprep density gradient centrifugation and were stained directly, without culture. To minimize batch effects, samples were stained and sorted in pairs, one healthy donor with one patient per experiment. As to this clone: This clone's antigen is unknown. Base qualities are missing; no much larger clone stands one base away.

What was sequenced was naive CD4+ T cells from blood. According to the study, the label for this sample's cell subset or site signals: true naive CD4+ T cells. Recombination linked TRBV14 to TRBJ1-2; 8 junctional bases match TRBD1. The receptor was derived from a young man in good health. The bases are TGTGCCAGCAGCCAAGTTATAGTACCCAGGGGGCGAGGCTATGGCTACACCTTC. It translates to CASSQVIVPRGRGYGYTF.